A single sample is the source of the 13 T cell receptor beta chains below, sequenced in a study of T cell responses to AZD1222 COVID-19 vaccine (dated by TCRdb to 2020 to 2022). Libraries were made using the immunoSEQ multiplex PCR assay. Held by TCRdb, this immuneACCESS table contains in-frame sequences only and omits some clones. Under half of the omission traces to an unresolved V gene where checked; the cause of the rest is unknown. In all, the sample holds some 69,000 clones, and roughly 83% of those were seen once. Approximately 23% of the sample rests with the top ten. Read against the paper, the sample's time point label means: about 28 days (+/-7) after the second vaccine dose. Sequenced material: peripheral blood, taken 28 days after the second AZD1222 dose. The source is an adult who received the AZD1222 COVID-19 vaccine.

CDR3 coding DNA: TGTGCCAGCAGTGAGTCGGGACTAGCGGGAGGAAATGAGCAGTTCTTC. The encoded protein is CASSESGLAGGNEQFF. The J gene is TRBJ2-1, the V gene TRBV25-1; 15 bases are a match to TRBD2. Germline loops: CDR1 MGHDK, CDR2 SYGVNS. The CDR3 totals 16 residues. Trimming at V came to 3 bases and at J to 7 bases, leaving 4 bases not matched to a gene. Complete variable domain (other parts from reference TRBV25-1 and TRBJ2-1): EADIYQTPRYLVIGTGKKITLECSQTMGHDKMYWYQQDPGMELHLIHYSYGVNSTEKGDLSSESTVSRIRTEHFPLTLESARPSHTSQYLCASSESGLAGGNEQFFGPGTRLTVL.

This clone was counted only a few times. The chain carries TRBV5-1 and TRBJ2-3; no clear D. Germline-derived CDR1 and CDR2 are SGHRS and YFSETQ. The CDR3 totals 17 residues. V was pared by 2 bases and J by 2 bases, with 18 bases between. CDR3 sequence reads: CASSFSILPPSTDTQYF. The DNA of the CDR3 is TGCGCCAGCAGCTTTTCGATCCTCCCCCCCTCCACAGATACGCAGTATTTT. Filled out from reference TRBV5-1 and TRBJ2-3, the complete variable domain reads KAGVTQTPRYLIKTRGQQVTLSCSPISGHRSVSWYQQTPGQGLQFLFEYFSETQRNKGNFPGRFSGRQFSNSRSEMNVSTLELGDSALYLCASSFSILPPSTDTQYFGPGTRLTVL.

This chain joins TRBV14 and TRBJ2-1, with a weak D call TRBD2 (6 bases). There are 14 residues in the CDR3. The V gene's germline CDR1 is SGHDN and CDR2 FVKESK. The V gene lost 4 bases and the J gene lost 5 bases, with 12 bases spanning the gap. CDR3 in DNA: TGTGCCAGCAGCCGGCTTGGCGGGAACAATGAGCAGTTCTTC. It yields the protein CASSRLGGNNEQFF.

The gene calls are TRBV28 and TRBJ2-2; no clear D. CDR3 length: 14 residues. Germline loops: CDR1 MDHEN, CDR2 SYDVKM. V was cut by 2 bases and J by 6 bases, with 10 bases left in between. This chain's CDR3 is CASSLKVLPGELFF. The CDR3 DNA reads TGTGCCAGCAGTTTAAAAGTCCTACCCGGGGAGCTGTTTTTT.

This clone was found once. The genes are TRBV7-9 and TRBJ1-5; 9 bases are a match to TRBD1. The junction had 6 bases not matched to a gene; V was cut back by 5 bases and J by 7 bases. Germline loops: CDR1 SEHNR, CDR2 FQNEAQ (reference sequence). CDR3 length: 14 residues. This CDR3 is CASSAPGQGQPQHF. The CDR3 DNA follows: TGTGCCAGCAGCGCTCCGGGACAGGGACAGCCCCAGCATTTT.

The V and J genes are TRBV27 and TRBJ1-4; possible D gene TRBD1, 6 bases. Deletions cut 1 base from V and 4 bases from J, with 13 bases between. The CDR3 totals 16 residues. Germline V gives CDR1 MNHEY, CDR2 SMNVEV (reference sequence). The CDR3 bases are TGTGCCAGCAGTTTATTAGGGGGGCGCCTTAATGAAAAACTGTTTTTT. Its protein product is CASSLLGGRLNEKLFF. The full variable domain, its missing parts supplied by reference TRBV27 and TRBJ1-4, is EAQVTQNPRYLITVTGKKLTVTCSQNMNHEYMSWYRQDPGLGLRQIYYSMNVEVTDKGDVPEGYKVSRKEKRNFPLILESPSPNQTSLYFCASSLLGGRLNEKLFFGSGTQLSVL.

The V and J genes are TRBV11-3 and TRBJ2-7; TRBD2 aligns across 7 bases. CDR3 length: 14 amino acids. V lost 1 base to trimming and J lost 1 base; unmatched junction nucleotides: 1. Germline V gene lookup returns CDR1 SGHNT and CDR2 YENEEA. CDR3 in amino acids: CASSLVAGSYEQYF. DNA for the CDR3: TGTGCCAGCAGCTTAGTAGCGGGTTCCTACGAGCAGTACTTC.

This clone showed up just once. DNA for the CDR3: TGTGCCAGCAGTTCTGCAGGGTTGACTGAAGCTTTCTTT. It is translated as CASSSAGLTEAFF. The V gene is TRBV6-6, the J gene TRBJ1-1, with a possible D match to TRBD1 (5 bases). CDR1 MNHNY and CDR2 SVGAGI come from the germline V gene (reference sequence). The CDR3 spans 13 residues. The ends were cut back, 4 bases at V and 5 bases at J, with 11 bases in the middle.

The rearrangement uses TRBV6-5 and TRBJ2-3; D is uncertain. The CDR3 has 11 amino acids. CDR1 MNHEY and CDR2 SVGAGI come from the germline V gene. The V end was cut by 6 bases, the J end by 8 bases, with 9 bases between. The CDR3 spells CASRNLGTQYF. CDR3 nucleotide sequence: TGTGCCAGCAGAAACCTTGGTACGCAGTATTTT.

V gene TRBV7-3 combines with J gene TRBJ2-3; 7 bases match TRBD1. This CDR3 has 20 residues. V shed 0 bases and J 2 bases; nucleotides not matched to a gene: 17. CDR1 is SGHTA and CDR2 is FQGTGA in the germline V gene. The CDR3 loop is CASSLTGPGTAFYSTDTQYF. For the CDR3, the DNA is TGTGCCAGCAGCTTAACGGGCCCCGGGACAGCGTTCTATTCCACAGATACGCAGTATTTT.

The sample holds one count of this clone. The gene calls are TRBV7-8 and TRBJ2-7; 8 bases are shared with TRBD2. Unmatched junction bases numbered 5, after V lost 1 base and J lost 3 bases. This CDR3 is 15 amino acids long. The germline V gene has CDR1 SGHVS and CDR2 FQNEAQ. The CDR3 region is CASSLEGSGIYEQYF. The CDR3 coding sequence is TGTGCCAGCAGCTTAGAGGGTAGCGGGATCTACGAGCAGTACTTC.

The chain links TRBV28 to TRBJ2-2; 12 bases are a match to TRBD1. CDR3 size: 15 residues. J lost 6 bases, V lost 4 bases, and 3 bases had no gene match. The germline gives CDR1 MDHEN, CDR2 SYDVKM. CDR3 DNA sequence: TGTGCCAGCAGTTGGGACAGGGGGCGCCCCGGGGAGCTGTTTTTT. Translated: CASSWDRGRPGELFF.

This chain connects TRBV19 to TRBJ1-2; maybe TRBD1 (5 bases). V dropped 5 bases and J dropped 5 bases, with 15 bases sitting between them. The germline gives CDR1 LNHDA, CDR2 SQIVND (reference sequence). The length of the CDR3 is 14 residues. The CDR3 nucleotides are TGTGCCAGTAGTGGGGACGGCAGTTCTTATGGCTACACCTTC. Amino acids: CASSGDGSSYGYTF.